This passage covers 13 T cell receptor beta chains from one sample sequenced in a study of OX40 agonist ivuxolimab in advanced cancers. Libraries were prepared by immunoSEQ multiplex PCR; TCRdb keeps only in-frame clonotypes and omits some of them. Altogether 23,000 or so clones are present, 80% to 85% being singletons, with the ten largest covering 15% to 20%. The specimen comprised CD4+ or CD8+ T cells sorted from blood, sampled in a trial of the OX40 agonist ivuxolimab. Source of these receptors: an adult with an advanced solid tumor such as melanoma, head and neck, liver or kidney cancer.

The chain links TRBV27 to TRBJ2-1; 7 nucleotides align to TRBD1. Looked up from germline, CDR1 is MNHEY and CDR2 is SMNVEV (reference sequence). CDR3 length: 17 residues. With V trimmed by 5 bases and J by 6 bases, 16 bases remained unmatched. The CDR3 bases are TGTGCCAGCAGTCCACTGCGGACACTGACAGGGTTCAATGAGCAGTTCTTC. It specifies CASSPLRTLTGFNEQFF.

This clone has only one observation. The chain couples TRBV4-1 to TRBJ2-7; possible D gene TRBD2, 6 bases. CDR1 is MGHRA, CDR2 YSYEKL, per germline. V was trimmed by 1 base and J by 4 bases, leaving 11 bases between them. CDR3 length: 14 amino acids. CDR3: CASSQVIGGYEQYF. CDR3 coding DNA: TGCGCCAGCAGCCAAGTAATTGGGGGGTACGAGCAGTACTTC.

CDR3 sequence (DNA): TGTGCCAGCAGCTCGGACAGGGGGTATTTTTCACCCCTCCACTTT. Its translation is CASSSDRGYFSPLHF. The chain joins TRBV5-4 to TRBJ1-6; 10 nucleotides agree with TRBD1. V trimming: 3 bases; J trimming: 9 bases; junction bases outside the gene matches: 6. Germline-derived CDR1 and CDR2 are SGHNT and YYREEE (reference sequence). CDR3 length: 15 amino acids.

The chain has TRBV7-3 and TRBJ2-1, with D uncertain. Trimming cost V 5 bases and J 5 bases, with 16 bases left between them. CDR1 is SGHTA, CDR2 FQGTGA, per germline. This CDR3 region has 15 residues. The CDR3 nucleotides read TGTGCCAGCAGCCACGGATTTCTAGAAGACAATGAGCAGTTCTTC. Its translation is CASSHGFLEDNEQFF.

The chain uses TRBV4-3 and TRBJ2-7; TRBD1 agrees at 9 bases. Trimming at V came to 1 base and at J to 3 bases, leaving 4 bases not matched to a gene. Germline V gene sequence: CDR1 LGHNA, CDR2 YSLEER. The CDR3 runs 15 residues. CDR3 region: CASSQGLDRGYEQYF. CDR3 DNA sequence: TGCGCCAGCAGCCAAGGCCTGGACAGGGGCTACGAGCAGTACTTC.

The chain couples TRBV7-2 to TRBJ2-5; D possibly corresponds to TRBD2 (6 bases). The CDR3 has 13 residues. V dropped 8 bases and J dropped 1 base, with 11 bases sitting between them. Germline V gives CDR1 SGHTA, CDR2 FQGNSA. Written as DNA, the CDR3 is TGTGCCAGCGGCAGCGGGCGCCAAGAGACCCAGTACTTC. It yields the protein CASGSGRQETQYF. Supplemented by reference TRBV7-2 and TRBJ2-5, the full variable domain reads GAGVSQSPSNKVTEKGKDVELRCDPISGHTALYWYRQSLGQGLEFLIYFQGNSAPDKSGLPSDRFSAERTGGSVSTLTIQRTQQEDSAVYLCASGSGRQETQYFGPGTRLLVL.

The rearrangement joins TRBV5-1 to TRBJ2-1; D is possibly TRBD2 (7 bases). Germline-derived CDR1 and CDR2 are SGHRS and YFSETQ. V lost 4 bases, J lost 6 bases, and 14 bases lay in between. The CDR3 has 14 residues. CDR3 sequence reads: CASSRGGDLNEQFF. CDR3 nucleotide sequence: TGCGCCAGCAGCAGAGGGGGGGACCTCAATGAGCAGTTCTTC.

The CDR3, as DNA: TGTGCCAGTAGTATCGGGCAGCTGAACTACGAGCAGTACTTC. Amino acid sequence: CASSIGQLNYEQYF. The rearrangement joins TRBV19 to TRBJ2-7, with D uncertain. The CDR3 has 14 residues. V was trimmed by 3 bases and J by 3 bases, leaving 12 bases between them. The germline gives CDR1 LNHDA, CDR2 SQIVND (reference sequence).

This clone was picked up a small number of times. This chain connects TRBV2 to TRBJ1-5; TRBD1 is a possible D gene (6 bases). V was cut by 3 bases and J by 3 bases, with 9 bases left in between. CDR3 size: 14 residues. From germline, CDR1 is SNHLY and CDR2 FYNNEI. The CDR3 loop reads CASSEGALNQPQHF. In DNA, the CDR3 is TGTGCCAGCAGTGAGGGGGCCCTCAATCAGCCCCAGCATTTT.

Comment on this clone: The same CDR3 can be traced to other DNA sequences in this sample. The chain has TRBV9 and TRBJ2-1, with 11 bases identical to TRBD2. Germline CDR1 SGDLS, CDR2 YYNGEE. This CDR3 has 20 residues. Losses at the gene ends were 0 bases for V and 0 bases for J; bases not matched to a gene: 11. CDR3 DNA sequence: TGTGCCAGCAGCGTAGGGTCTAGCGGGAGGAAACCTTCCTCCTACAATGAGCAGTTCTTC. This codes for CASSVGSSGRKPSSYNEQFF.

This clone has more than one count but fewer than ten. This chain links TRBV2 with TRBJ1-5; unclear D gene. CDR3 length equals 13 residues. The germline V and J ends were trimmed by 3 bases and 4 bases, with 7 bases remaining between them. The germline V gene encodes CDR1 SNHLY and CDR2 FYNNEI. In DNA form, the CDR3 reads TGTGCCAGCAGTGAGGATCTAAATCAGCCCCAGCATTTT. It codes for CASSEDLNQPQHF.

The chain links TRBV12-5 to TRBJ1-3; possible D gene TRBD1, 5 bases. This CDR3 has 14 residues. CDR1 and CDR2 (germline): LGHNT, FRNRAP. Trimming took off 6 bases at V and 2 bases at J, with 11 bases between the two ends. The CDR3 DNA reads as TGTGCTAGTGGAGGGGTGCGGGCTGGAAACACCATATATTTT. Its translation: CASGGVRAGNTIYF.

The V and J genes are TRBV2 and TRBJ2-5; D is uncertain. CDR1 is SNHLY and CDR2 is FYNNEI in the germline V gene. Trimming pared 2 bases from V and 5 bases from J, leaving 3 bases between. This CDR3 has 11 amino acids. CDR3 sequence (DNA): TGTGCCAGCAGTGAAATGGAGACCCAGTACTTC. This translates into CASSEMETQYF.